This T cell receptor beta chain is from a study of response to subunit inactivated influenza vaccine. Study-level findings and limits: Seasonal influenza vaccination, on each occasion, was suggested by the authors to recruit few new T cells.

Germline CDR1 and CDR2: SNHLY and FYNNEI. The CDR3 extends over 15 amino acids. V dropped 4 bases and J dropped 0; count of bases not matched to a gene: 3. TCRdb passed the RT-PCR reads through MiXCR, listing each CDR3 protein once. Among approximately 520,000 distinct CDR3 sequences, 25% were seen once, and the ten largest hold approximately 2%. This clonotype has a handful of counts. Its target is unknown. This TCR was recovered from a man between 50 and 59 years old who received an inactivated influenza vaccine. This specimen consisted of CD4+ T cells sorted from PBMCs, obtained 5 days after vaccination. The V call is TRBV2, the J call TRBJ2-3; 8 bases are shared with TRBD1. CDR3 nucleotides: TGTGCCAGCAGTGGACAGGGGACTAGCACAGATACGCAGTATTTT. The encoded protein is CASSGQGTSTDTQYF. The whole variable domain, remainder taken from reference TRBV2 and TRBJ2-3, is EPEVTQTPSHQVTQMGQEVILRCVPISNHLYFYWYRQILGQKVEFLVSFYNNEISEKSEIFDDQFSVERPDGSNFTLKIRSTKLEDSAMYFCASSGQGTSTDTQYFGPGTRLTVL.